The 3 T cell receptor beta chains below all came from one sample that was sequenced in a study of shared clonotypes between healthy human individuals. Clones were sequenced by immunoSEQ multiplex PCR, and TCRdb holds only the in-frame ones, with some missing. In the table there are some 1,100,000 clones, 70% to 80% of which are singletons. What was sequenced was memory CD4+ T cells from PBMCs. Specified subset: CD45RA-negative fraction. The source of these receptors is a man between 18 and 29 years old in good health. Some clones in this sample may be carry-over from other donors' samples.

This clone was seen a single time. The chain carries TRBV30 and TRBJ1-2; TRBD1 is a possible D gene (5 bases). Trimming stripped 1 base from V and 2 bases from J, with 14 bases between. From germline, CDR1 is GTSNPN and CDR2 SVGIG (reference sequence). This CDR3 comprises 15 residues. The CDR3 spells CAWSEVRNRNYGYTF. The CDR3 DNA is TGTGCCTGGAGTGAGGTCAGGAACAGGAACTATGGCTACACCTTC.

This clone was picked up one time. The CDR3: CASSLVGGLDEQYF. CDR3 coding DNA: TGTGCCAGCAGCTTAGTGGGAGGGTTGGACGAGCAGTACTTC. The chain is built from TRBV7-9 and TRBJ2-7; TRBD2 matches at 7 bases. Germline V gene data show CDR1 as SEHNR and CDR2 as FQNEAQ (reference sequence). Trimming took 1 base from V and 5 from J; bases not matched to a gene: 5. The CDR3 extends over 14 amino acids.

This clone has more than one count but fewer than ten. V is TRBV30 and J is TRBJ1-4; D is ambiguous. The CDR3 extends over 13 amino acids. In germline, CDR1 is GTSNPN, CDR2 SVGIG (reference sequence). V shed 1 base and J shed 4 bases, with 7 bases lying between them. CDR3 coding DNA: TGTGCCTGGAGTGGCGGGAGTAATGAAAAACTGTTTTTT. Amino acid sequence: CAWSGGSNEKLFF. The variable domain in full, completed from reference TRBV30 and TRBJ1-4, reads SQTIHQWPATLVQPVGSPLSLECTVEGTSNPNLYWYRQAAGRGLQLLFYSVGIGQISSEVPQNLSASRPQDRQFILSSKKLLLSDSGFYLCAWSGGSNEKLFFGSGTQLSVL.